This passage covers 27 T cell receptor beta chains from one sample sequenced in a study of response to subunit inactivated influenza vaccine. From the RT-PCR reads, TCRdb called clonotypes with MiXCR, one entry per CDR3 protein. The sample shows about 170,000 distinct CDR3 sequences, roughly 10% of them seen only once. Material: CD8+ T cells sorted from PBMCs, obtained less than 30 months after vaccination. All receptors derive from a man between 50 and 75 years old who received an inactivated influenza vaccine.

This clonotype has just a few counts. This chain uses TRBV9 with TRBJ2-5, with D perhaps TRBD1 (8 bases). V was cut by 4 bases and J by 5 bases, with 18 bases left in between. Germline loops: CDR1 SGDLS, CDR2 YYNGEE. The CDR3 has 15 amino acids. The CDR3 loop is CASSNKDRGGETQYF. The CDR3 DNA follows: TGTGCCAGCAGCAACAAAGACAGGGGAGGGGAGACCCAGTACTTC.

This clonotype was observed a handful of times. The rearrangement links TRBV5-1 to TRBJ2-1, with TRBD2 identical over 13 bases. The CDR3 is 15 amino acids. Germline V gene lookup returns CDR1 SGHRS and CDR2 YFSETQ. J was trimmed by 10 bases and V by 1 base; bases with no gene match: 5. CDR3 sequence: CASSLTSGRAGEQFF. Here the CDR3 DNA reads TGCGCCAGCAGCTTGACTAGCGGGAGGGCCGGGGAGCAGTTCTTC.

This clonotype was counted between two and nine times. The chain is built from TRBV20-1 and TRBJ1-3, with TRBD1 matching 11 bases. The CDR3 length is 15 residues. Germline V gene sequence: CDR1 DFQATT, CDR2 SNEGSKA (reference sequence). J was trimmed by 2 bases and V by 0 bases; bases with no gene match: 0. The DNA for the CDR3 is TGCAGTGCTAGAGAGGGACAGGGGGCTGGAAACACCATATATTTT. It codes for CSAREGQGAGNTIYF.

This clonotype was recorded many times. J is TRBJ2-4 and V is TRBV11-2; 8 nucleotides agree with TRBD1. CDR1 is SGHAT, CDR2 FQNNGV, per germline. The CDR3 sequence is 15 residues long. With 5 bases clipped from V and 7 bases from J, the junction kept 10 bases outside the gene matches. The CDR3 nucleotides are TGTGCCAGCAGCCTCGGACAGGGTTTAGGGAACATTCAGTACTTC. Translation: CASSLGQGLGNIQYF.

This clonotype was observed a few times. The CDR3 here is CASSFPEGARNEQFF. In nucleotides, the CDR3 is TGTGCCAGCAGTTTTCCGGAAGGGGCGCGGAATGAGCAGTTCTTC. The chain carries TRBV28 and TRBJ2-1; TRBD1 might be the D (5 bases). The CDR3 has 15 residues. Looked up from germline, CDR1 is MDHEN and CDR2 is SYDVKM. Trimming shortened V by 3 bases and J by 7 bases, and 16 bases separated the two germline ends.

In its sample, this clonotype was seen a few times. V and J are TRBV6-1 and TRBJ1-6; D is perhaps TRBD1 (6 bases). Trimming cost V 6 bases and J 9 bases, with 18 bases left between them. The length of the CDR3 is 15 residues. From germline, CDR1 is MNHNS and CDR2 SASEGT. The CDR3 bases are TGTGCCAGCAGCGTTATCGGGGGCGAGCGTTCACCCCTCCACTTT. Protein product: CASSVIGGERSPLHF.

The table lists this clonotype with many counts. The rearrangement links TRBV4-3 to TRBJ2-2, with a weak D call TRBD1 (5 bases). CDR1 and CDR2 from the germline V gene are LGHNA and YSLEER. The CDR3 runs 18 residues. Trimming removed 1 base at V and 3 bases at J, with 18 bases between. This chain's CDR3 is CASSQGSGPSQYTGELFF. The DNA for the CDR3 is TGCGCCAGCAGCCAAGGGTCAGGGCCCTCCCAATACACCGGGGAGCTGTTTTTT.

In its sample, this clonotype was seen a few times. The DNA for the CDR3 is TGCGCCAGCAGCCAAGAGAGGGGTAATCAGCCCCAGCATTTT. Translation gives CASSQERGNQPQHF. The rearrangement uses TRBV4-1 and TRBJ1-5; possibly TRBD1 for D (5 bases). The CDR3 runs to 14 residues. Trimming removed 0 bases at V and 4 bases at J, with 7 bases between. The germline V gene has CDR1 MGHRA and CDR2 YSYEKL.

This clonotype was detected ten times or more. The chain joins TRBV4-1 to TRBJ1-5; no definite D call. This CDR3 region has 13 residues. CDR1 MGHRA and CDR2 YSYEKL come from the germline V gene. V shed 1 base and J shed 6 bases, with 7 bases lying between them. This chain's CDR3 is CASSQVWVQPQHF. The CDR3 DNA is TGCGCCAGCAGCCAAGTATGGGTTCAGCCCCAGCATTTT.

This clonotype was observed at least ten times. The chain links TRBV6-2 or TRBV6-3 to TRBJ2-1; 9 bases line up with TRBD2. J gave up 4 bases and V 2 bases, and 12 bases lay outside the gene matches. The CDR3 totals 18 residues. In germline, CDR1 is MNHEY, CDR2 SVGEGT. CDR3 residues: CASSYGLGSGSSYNEQFF. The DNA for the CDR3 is TGTGCCAGCAGTTACGGACTGGGTAGCGGGAGTTCGTACAATGAGCAGTTCTTC.

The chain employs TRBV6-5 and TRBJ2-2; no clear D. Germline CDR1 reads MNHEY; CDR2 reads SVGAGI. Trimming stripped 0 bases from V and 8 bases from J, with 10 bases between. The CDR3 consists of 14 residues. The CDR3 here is CASSYSSLAGELFF. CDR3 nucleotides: TGTGCCAGCAGTTACTCGAGCTTGGCAGGGGAGCTGTTTTTT.

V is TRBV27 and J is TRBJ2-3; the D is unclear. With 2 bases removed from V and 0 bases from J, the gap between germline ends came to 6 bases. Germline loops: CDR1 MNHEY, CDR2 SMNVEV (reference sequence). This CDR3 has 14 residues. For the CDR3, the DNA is TGTGCCAGCAGTTTAGAGACGAGCACAGATACGCAGTATTTT. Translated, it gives CASSLETSTDTQYF.

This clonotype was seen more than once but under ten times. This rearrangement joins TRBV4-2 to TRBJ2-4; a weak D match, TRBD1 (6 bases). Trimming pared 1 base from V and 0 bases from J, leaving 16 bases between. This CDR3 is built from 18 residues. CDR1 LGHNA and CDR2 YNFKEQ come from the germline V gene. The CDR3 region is CASSQAVGATLAKNIQYF. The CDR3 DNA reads TGTGCCAGCAGCCAAGCGGTGGGGGCGACCCTAGCCAAAAACATTCAGTACTTC.

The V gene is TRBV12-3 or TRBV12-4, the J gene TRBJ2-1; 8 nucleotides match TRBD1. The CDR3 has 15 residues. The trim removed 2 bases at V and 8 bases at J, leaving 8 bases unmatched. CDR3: CASSLRQGATHEQFF. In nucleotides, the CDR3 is TGTGCCAGCAGTTTACGGCAGGGGGCTACCCATGAGCAGTTCTTC.

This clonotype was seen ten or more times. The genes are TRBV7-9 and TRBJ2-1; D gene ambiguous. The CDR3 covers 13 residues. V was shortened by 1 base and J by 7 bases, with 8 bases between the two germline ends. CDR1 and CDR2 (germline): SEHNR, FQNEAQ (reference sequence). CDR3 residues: CASSLGFENEQFF. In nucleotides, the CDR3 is TGTGCCAGCAGCTTAGGGTTCGAAAATGAGCAGTTCTTC.

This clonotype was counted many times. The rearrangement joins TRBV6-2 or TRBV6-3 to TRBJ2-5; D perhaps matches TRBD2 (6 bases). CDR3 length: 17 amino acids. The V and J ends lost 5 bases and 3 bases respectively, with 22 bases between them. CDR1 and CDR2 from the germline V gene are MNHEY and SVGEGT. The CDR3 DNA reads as TGTGCCAGCAGTCGAACGCCCGCTAGCGCCGTAGAAGAGACCCAGTACTTC. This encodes CASSRTPASAVEETQYF.

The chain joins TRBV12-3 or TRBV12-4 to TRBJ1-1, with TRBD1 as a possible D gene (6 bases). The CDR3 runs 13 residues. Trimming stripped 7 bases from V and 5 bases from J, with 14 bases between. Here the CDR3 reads CASNYREGTEAFF. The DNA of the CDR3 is TGTGCCAGCAATTACAGGGAGGGGACTGAAGCTTTCTTT.

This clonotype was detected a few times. CDR3 sequence (DNA): TGTGCCAGCAGTCACACAGGGCACGAGCAGTACTTC. Translated: CASSHTGHEQYF. The gene calls are TRBV6-2 or TRBV6-3 and TRBJ2-7; TRBD1 might be the D (6 bases). CDR3 length: 12 residues. V lost 5 bases and J lost 5, with 10 bases in between. Germline assignment: CDR1 MNHEY and CDR2 SVGEGT.

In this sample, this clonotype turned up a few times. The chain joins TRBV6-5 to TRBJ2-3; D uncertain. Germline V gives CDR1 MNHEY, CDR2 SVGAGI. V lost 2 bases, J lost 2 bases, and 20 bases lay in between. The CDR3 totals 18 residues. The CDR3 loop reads CASSYLPTVPFSTDTQYF. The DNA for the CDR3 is TGTGCCAGCAGTTACCTTCCGACGGTCCCCTTTTCCACAGATACGCAGTATTTT.

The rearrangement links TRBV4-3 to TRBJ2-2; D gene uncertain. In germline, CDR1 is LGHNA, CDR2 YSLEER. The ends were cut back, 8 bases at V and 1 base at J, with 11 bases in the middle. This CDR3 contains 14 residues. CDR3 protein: CASQKDLNTGELFF. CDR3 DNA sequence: TGCGCCAGCCAAAAAGATTTGAACACCGGGGAGCTGTTTTTT.

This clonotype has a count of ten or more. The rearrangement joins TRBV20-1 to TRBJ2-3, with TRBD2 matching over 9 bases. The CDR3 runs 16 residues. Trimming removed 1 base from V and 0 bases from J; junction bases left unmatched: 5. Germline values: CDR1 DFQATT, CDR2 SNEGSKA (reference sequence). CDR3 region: CSARVLAGPSTDTQYF. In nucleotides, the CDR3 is TGCAGTGCTAGAGTTCTAGCGGGACCTAGCACAGATACGCAGTATTTT.

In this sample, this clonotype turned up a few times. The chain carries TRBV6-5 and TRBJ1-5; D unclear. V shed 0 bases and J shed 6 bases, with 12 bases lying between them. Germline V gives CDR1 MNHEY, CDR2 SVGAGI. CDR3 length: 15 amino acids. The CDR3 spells CASSYSVSPAQPQHF. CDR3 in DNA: TGTGCCAGCAGTTACTCGGTCTCCCCGGCTCAGCCCCAGCATTTT.

CDR3 amino acids: CASSQETSGHTDTQYF. For the CDR3, the DNA is TGCGCCAGCAGCCAAGAGACTAGCGGGCACACAGATACGCAGTATTTT. The chain carries TRBV4-3 and TRBJ2-3, with 10 bases identical to TRBD2. Trimming took 0 bases from V and 2 from J; bases not matched to a gene: 2. The CDR3 covers 16 residues. CDR1 is LGHNA, CDR2 YSLEER, per germline.

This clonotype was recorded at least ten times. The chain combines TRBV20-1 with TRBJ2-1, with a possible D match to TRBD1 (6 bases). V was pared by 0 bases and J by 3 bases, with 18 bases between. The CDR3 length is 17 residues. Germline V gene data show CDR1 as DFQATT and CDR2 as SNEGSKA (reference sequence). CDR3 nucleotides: TGCAGTGCTAGAGAGCCTTTCACCGACAGGATCTACAATGAGCAGTTCTTC. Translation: CSAREPFTDRIYNEQFF.

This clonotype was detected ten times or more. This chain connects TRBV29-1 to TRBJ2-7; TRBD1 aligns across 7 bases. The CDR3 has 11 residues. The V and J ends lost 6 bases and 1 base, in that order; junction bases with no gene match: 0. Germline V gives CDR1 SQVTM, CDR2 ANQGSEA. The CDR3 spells CSVQGSYEQYF. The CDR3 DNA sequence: TGCAGCGTACAGGGGTCCTACGAGCAGTACTTC.

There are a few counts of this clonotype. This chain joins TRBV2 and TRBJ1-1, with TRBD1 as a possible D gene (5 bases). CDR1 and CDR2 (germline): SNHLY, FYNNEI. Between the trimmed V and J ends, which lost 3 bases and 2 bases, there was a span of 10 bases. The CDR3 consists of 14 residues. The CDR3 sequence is CASSDRAYNTEAFF. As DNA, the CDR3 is TGTGCCAGCAGTGACAGGGCCTACAACACTGAAGCTTTCTTT.

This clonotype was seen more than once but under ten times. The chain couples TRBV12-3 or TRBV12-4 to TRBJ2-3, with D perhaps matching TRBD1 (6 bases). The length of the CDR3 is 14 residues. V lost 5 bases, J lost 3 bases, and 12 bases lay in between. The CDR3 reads CASSPRTVTDTQYF. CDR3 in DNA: TGTGCCAGCAGTCCGAGGACAGTAACAGATACGCAGTATTTT.